This T cell receptor (beta chain) stems from a study of blood T cell repertoires in COVID-19. Study context: Samples of COVID-19 (acute and convalescent) were obtained from the United States, Italy and Spain.

V was shortened by 3 bases and J by 4 bases, with 13 bases between the two germline ends. Germline values: CDR1 SEHNR, CDR2 FQNEAQ (reference sequence). This CDR3 is 14 amino acids long. Original handling: From reference gene primer amplification, estimates of nucleated cell counts were derived. Method: immunoSEQ multiplex PCR; TCRdb's copy keeps in-frame clones and lacks some. V and J calls and clone size are copied from that table; D and trimming were computed from the DNA. The top ten clones hold approximately 20% of a sample with about 97,000 clones, roughly 86% of them seen once. Sequencing was carried out using peripheral blood. This clonotype originated in a human donor in a cohort sampled during active COVID-19. The J gene is TRBJ2-7, the V gene TRBV7-9; a weak D match, TRBD1 (6 bases). CDR3 bases: TGTGCCAGCAGCTTGGCAACAGGGTGGTACGAGCAGTACTTC. Translation: CASSLATGWYEQYF.